This T cell receptor beta chain was recorded in a study of cytomegalovirus exposure and HLA in healthy donors. Study-level results: Confirmation in vitro established that a few CMV-associated chains were specific for CMV antigens. Reported performance of the classifier showed diagnosis of cytomegalovirus status with high specificity and sensitivity. Most TCR sequences were uncommon, yet certain public TCRs appeared in many donors.

J gave up 2 bases and V 5 bases, and 6 bases lay outside the gene matches. The germline gives CDR1 SGHVS, CDR2 FQNEAQ. CDR3 length equals 16 residues. Libraries were prepared by immunoSEQ multiplex PCR; TCRdb keeps only in-frame clonotypes and omits some of them. Of approximately 150,000 clones in the sample, 87% were seen once. This clone was counted between two and nine times. What it recognizes is unknown. While the first cohort had 500 to 700 subjects, the donors belonged to the separate validation cohort of about 110 subjects. The gene calls are TRBV7-8 and TRBJ2-5; 12 bases align to TRBD2. This TCR came from a woman younger than 45 in good health and CMV-seronegative. Sequencing was performed on PBMCs. The CDR3 is CASSTRTSGAQETQYF. The CDR3 DNA reads as TGTGCCAGCAGCACCCGGACTAGCGGGGCGCAAGAGACCCAGTACTTC.